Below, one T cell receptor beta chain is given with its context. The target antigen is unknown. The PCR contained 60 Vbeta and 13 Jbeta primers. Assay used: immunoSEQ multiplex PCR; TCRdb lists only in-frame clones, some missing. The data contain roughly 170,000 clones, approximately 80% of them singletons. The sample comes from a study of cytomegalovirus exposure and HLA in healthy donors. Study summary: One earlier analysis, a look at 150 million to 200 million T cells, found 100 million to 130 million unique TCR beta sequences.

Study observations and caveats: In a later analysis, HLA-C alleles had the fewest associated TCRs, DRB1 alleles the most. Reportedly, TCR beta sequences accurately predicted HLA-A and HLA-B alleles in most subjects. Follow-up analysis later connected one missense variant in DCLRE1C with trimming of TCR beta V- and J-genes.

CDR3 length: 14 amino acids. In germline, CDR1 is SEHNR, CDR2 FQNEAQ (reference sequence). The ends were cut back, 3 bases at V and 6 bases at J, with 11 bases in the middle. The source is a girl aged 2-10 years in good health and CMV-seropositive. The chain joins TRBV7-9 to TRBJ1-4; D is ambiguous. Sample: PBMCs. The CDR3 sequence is CASSLFPPDEKLFF. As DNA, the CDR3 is TGTGCCAGCAGCTTGTTCCCCCCCGATGAAAAACTGTTTTTT.